The 30 T cell receptor beta chains presented below share a single source sample, sequenced in a study of blood T cell dynamics during melanoma immunotherapy. Sequencing was performed with immunoSEQ multiplex PCR; in TCRdb, only in-frame clones are kept and a portion is missing. The sample contains some 13,000 clones, 92% of which appear only once. Time point: pre-treatment baseline. The sequences come from effector memory CD8+ T cells from blood, collected from a patient treated with checkpoint blockade. The receptors originated from a human donor with melanoma.

This chain joins TRBV7-6 and TRBJ2-7; 10 bases match TRBD1. Germline lookup yields CDR1 SGHVS and CDR2 FNYEAQ. The length of the CDR3 is 14 residues. The junction had 7 bases not matched to a gene; V was cut back by 4 bases and J by 7 bases. As DNA, the CDR3 is TGTGCCAGCAGCTCGGGACAGGGGTTCGGGGAGCAGTACTTC. Its translation is CASSSGQGFGEQYF.

This clone was observed a single time. The rearrangement uses TRBV19 and TRBJ2-7, with 12 nucleotides matching TRBD2. V gave up 2 bases and J gave up 3 bases; unmatched junction bases: 8. Germline V gene data show CDR1 as LNHDA and CDR2 as SQIVND (reference sequence). The CDR3 consists of 17 residues. The CDR3 nucleotides are TGTGCCAGTAGTATACTTTTCGGACTAGCGGGAAACTACGAGCAGTACTTC. It encodes CASSILFGLAGNYEQYF.

This clone was seen only once. The chain links TRBV4-1 to TRBJ2-1; 14 bases agree with TRBD2. There are 16 residues in the CDR3. From germline, CDR1 is MGHRA and CDR2 YSYEKL. The V and J ends lost 3 bases and 8 bases, in that order; junction bases with no gene match: 6. CDR3 in DNA: TGCGCCAGCAGCCACCCCGGACTAGCGGGAGGATATGAGCAGTTCTTC. Its translation: CASSHPGLAGGYEQFF.

This clone has just a few counts. This chain joins TRBV28 and TRBJ1-5; no definite D call. Between the trimmed V and J ends, which lost 7 bases and 6 bases, there was a span of 16 bases. The CDR3 contains 14 residues. Looked up from germline, CDR1 is MDHEN and CDR2 is SYDVKM. The CDR3 coding sequence is TGTGCCAGCACCCCCAGACCCGGGAGTCAGCCCCAGCATTTT. Residues: CASTPRPGSQPQHF.

The chain links TRBV5-1 to TRBJ2-5, with 7 bases lining up with TRBD2. The DNA end lines up better with TRBJ2-7; the J call may be wrong. Germline CDR1 and CDR2: SGHRS and YFSETQ. CDR3 length: 13 residues. This chain's CDR3 is CASRSSGPYEQYF. CDR3 bases: TGCGCCAGCAGGTCTAGCGGACCCTACGAGCAGTACTTC.

The chain recombines TRBV7-2 with TRBJ2-3; D uncertain. Germline V gene data show CDR1 as SGHTA and CDR2 as FQGNSA. The V end lost 0 bases, the J end lost 2 bases, and 12 bases lay between the germline ends. CDR3 length equals 16 residues. As DNA, the CDR3 is TGTGCCAGCAGCTTAGCCCTCAATGATTTCACAGATACGCAGTATTTT. Its translation: CASSLALNDFTDTQYF. Complete variable domain (other parts from reference TRBV7-2 and TRBJ2-3): GAGVSQSPSNKVTEKGKDVELRCDPISGHTALYWYRQSLGQGLEFLIYFQGNSAPDKSGLPSDRFSAERTGGSVSTLTIQRTQQEDSAVYLCASSLALNDFTDTQYFGPGTRLTVL.

The chain uses TRBV19 and TRBJ1-1; unclear D gene. The CDR3 loop spans 14 amino acids. CDR1 and CDR2 (germline): LNHDA, SQIVND (reference sequence). The V and J ends lost 5 bases and 7 bases respectively, with 17 bases between them. The chain's CDR3 is CASSPDLTRIEAFF. The CDR3 DNA reads TGTGCCAGTAGTCCCGATCTCACTAGGATTGAAGCTTTCTTT. Full variable domain (rest looked up from reference TRBV19 and TRBJ1-1): DGGITQSPKYLFRKEGQNVTLSCEQNLNHDAMYWYRQDPGQGLRLIYYSQIVNDFQKGDIAEGYSVSREKKESFPLTVTSAQKNPTAFYLCASSPDLTRIEAFFGQGTRLTVV.

The gene calls are TRBV7-6 and TRBJ2-7, with a tentative D call TRBD1 (5 bases). Germline loops: CDR1 SGHVS, CDR2 FNYEAQ. This CDR3 is 13 amino acids long. With 5 bases removed from V and 3 bases from J, the gap between germline ends came to 11 bases. CDR3 in amino acids: CASSTGHNYEQYF. In DNA, the CDR3 is TGTGCCAGCAGCACCGGACACAACTACGAGCAGTACTTC. Looking up the rest from reference TRBV7-6 and TRBJ2-7 gives the full variable domain: GAGVSQSPRYKVTKRGQDVALRCDPISGHVSLYWYRQALGQGPEFLTYFNYEAQQDKSGLPNDRFSAERPEGSISTLTIQRTEQRDSAMYRCASSTGHNYEQYFGPGTRLTVT.

This chain links TRBV28 with TRBJ2-7, with 8 bases identical to TRBD1. The V gene's germline CDR1 is MDHEN and CDR2 SYDVKM. With V trimmed by 8 bases and J by 5 bases, 2 bases remained unmatched. The CDR3 sequence is 11 residues long. CDR3 protein: CASGTGNEQYF. CDR3 sequence (DNA): TGTGCCAGCGGGACAGGCAACGAGCAGTACTTC.

The gene calls are TRBV19 and TRBJ1-5; the D is unclear. Germline assignment: CDR1 LNHDA and CDR2 SQIVND (reference sequence). The V end was cut by 6 bases, the J end by 1 base, with 7 bases between. The CDR3 loop spans 13 amino acids. In DNA, the CDR3 is TGTGCCAGTAGATTCTACAGCAATCAGCCCCAGCATTTT. As protein: CASRFYSNQPQHF.

The chain recombines TRBV30 with TRBJ2-3; D may be TRBD2 (6 bases). This CDR3 has 15 residues. Germline V gives CDR1 GTSNPN, CDR2 SVGIG (reference sequence). Trimming stripped 0 bases from V and 2 bases from J, with 12 bases between. CDR3 amino acids: CAWSVGAGSTDTQYF. The CDR3 nucleotides are TGTGCCTGGAGTGTAGGGGCGGGATCCACAGATACGCAGTATTTT.

The chain recombines TRBV4-1 with TRBJ2-7; a weak D match, TRBD2 (6 bases). Germline lookup yields CDR1 MGHRA and CDR2 YSYEKL. The CDR3 loop spans 17 amino acids. Trimming cost V 0 bases and J 3 bases, with 18 bases left between them. CDR3 region: CASSQDPSGGGDYEQYF. The CDR3, as DNA: TGCGCCAGCAGCCAAGACCCCAGCGGAGGAGGGGACTACGAGCAGTACTTC.

V usage is TRBV19 and J usage is TRBJ2-7, with 7 bases that match TRBD1. With 1 base clipped from V and 3 bases from J, the junction kept 3 bases outside the gene matches. The CDR3 is 14 amino acids. Germline lookup yields CDR1 LNHDA and CDR2 SQIVND (reference sequence). CDR3 protein: CASSIGTGHYEQYF. For the CDR3, the DNA is TGTGCCAGTAGTATAGGGACAGGACACTACGAGCAGTACTTC.

The CDR3 DNA follows: TGCGCCAGCAGCACCGGGTTGGGGGAAGAGACCCAGTACTTC. This sequence encodes CASSTGLGEETQYF. V and J are TRBV5-1 and TRBJ2-5; D is possibly TRBD1 or TRBD2 (5 bases each). Germline V gene data show CDR1 as SGHRS and CDR2 as YFSETQ. The CDR3 runs 14 residues. Trimming took off 4 bases at V and 3 bases at J, with 13 bases between the two ends. Full variable domain (remainder filled in from reference TRBV5-1 and TRBJ2-5): KAGVTQTPRYLIKTRGQQVTLSCSPISGHRSVSWYQQTPGQGLQFLFEYFSETQRNKGNFPGRFSGRQFSNSRSEMNVSTLELGDSALYLCASSTGLGEETQYFGPGTRLLVL.

The chain employs TRBV7-9 and TRBJ2-7; D gene ambiguous. This CDR3 is built from 13 residues. The germline V and J ends were trimmed by 3 bases and 1 base, with 7 bases remaining between them. Germline CDR1 reads SEHNR; CDR2 reads FQNEAQ (reference sequence). In DNA, the CDR3 is TGTGCCAGCAGCTTCTTTAAATCCTACGAGCAGTACTTC. It specifies CASSFFKSYEQYF.

The chain uses TRBV14 and TRBJ2-7, with 7 bases fitting TRBD2. The CDR3 covers 13 residues. Germline V CDR1 and CDR2: SGHDN, FVKESK. V was clipped by 0 bases and J by 6 bases; unmatched bases: 2. As DNA, the CDR3 is TGTGCCAGCAGCCAAGAGGGGGGGGGCGAGCAGTACTTC. Encoded protein: CASSQEGGGEQYF.

This chain connects TRBV7-6 to TRBJ2-7, with TRBD2 matching over 7 bases. There are 15 residues in the CDR3. Per germline, CDR1 SGHVS and CDR2 FNYEAQ. The V segment lost 4 bases and the J segment 0 bases; nucleotides outside the gene matches: 6. This CDR3 is CASSSTSDSSYEQYF. CDR3 nucleotides: TGTGCCAGCAGCTCAACTAGCGACAGCTCCTACGAGCAGTACTTC.

The chain carries TRBV30 and TRBJ1-2, with no clear D. The CDR3 runs to 11 residues. In germline, CDR1 is GTSNPN, CDR2 SVGIG (reference sequence). Trimming stripped 7 bases from V and 3 bases from J, with 9 bases between. In DNA, the CDR3 is TGTGCCTCCGGGCAGTACTATGGCTACACCTTC. It yields the protein CASGQYYGYTF. The full variable domain, with the rest looked up from reference TRBV30 and TRBJ1-2, is SQTIHQWPATLVQPVGSPLSLECTVEGTSNPNLYWYRQAAGRGLQLLFYSVGIGQISSEVPQNLSASRPQDRQFILSSKKLLLSDSGFYLCASGQYYGYTFGSGTRLTVV.

The chain is built from TRBV18 and TRBJ2-1; TRBD2 agrees at 11 bases. The V and J ends lost 0 bases and 9 bases, in that order; junction bases with no gene match: 10. Per germline, CDR1 KGHSH and CDR2 LQKENI. This CDR3 is 17 amino acids long. This CDR3 is CASSPPFGSGRAGEQFF. The CDR3 DNA is TGTGCCAGCTCACCACCGTTTGGTAGCGGGAGGGCCGGTGAGCAGTTCTTC. Looking up the rest from reference TRBV18 and TRBJ2-1 gives the full variable domain: NAGVMQNPRHLVRRRGQEARLRCSPMKGHSHVYWYRQLPEEGLKFMVYLQKENIIDESGMPKERFSAEFPKEGPSILRIQQVVRGDSAAYFCASSPPFGSGRAGEQFFGPGTRLTVL.

The rearrangement uses TRBV27 and TRBJ2-5; 10 nucleotides line up with TRBD1. Trimming removed 5 bases from V and 3 bases from J; junction bases left unmatched: 9. The CDR3 extends over 16 amino acids. Germline V gene data show CDR1 as MNHEY and CDR2 as SMNVEV (reference sequence). CDR3 sequence (DNA): TGTGCCAGCAGTCCGGGGACAGGGGTTTGGGAAGAGACCCAGTACTTC. Protein: CASSPGTGVWEETQYF.

This rearrangement joins TRBV5-1 to TRBJ2-7; 7 bases align to TRBD2. The V segment lost 4 bases and the J segment 5 bases; nucleotides outside the gene matches: 6. CDR1 is SGHRS and CDR2 is YFSETQ in the germline V gene. The CDR3 contains 13 residues. The CDR3 loop reads CASSPGLVDEQYF. Here the CDR3 DNA reads TGCGCCAGCAGCCCAGGACTAGTAGACGAGCAGTACTTC.

The chain combines TRBV7-2 with TRBJ1-1; D is undetermined. The CDR3 sequence is 13 residues long. V was clipped by 5 bases and J by 2 bases, with 9 bases between them. Germline V gene data show CDR1 as SGHTA and CDR2 as FQGNSA. The CDR3 DNA is TGTGCCAGCAGCCCTACGGATAACACTGAAGCTTTCTTT. Translating gives CASSPTDNTEAFF. Looking up the rest from reference TRBV7-2 and TRBJ1-1 gives the full variable domain: GAGVSQSPSNKVTEKGKDVELRCDPISGHTALYWYRQSLGQGLEFLIYFQGNSAPDKSGLPSDRFSAERTGGSVSTLTIQRTQQEDSAVYLCASSPTDNTEAFFGQGTRLTVV.

The rearrangement joins TRBV7-9 to TRBJ2-7, with D unclear. Between the trimmed V and J ends, which lost 5 bases and 4 bases, there was a span of 18 bases. CDR3 size: 15 residues. Germline V gives CDR1 SEHNR, CDR2 FQNEAQ (reference sequence). The CDR3 DNA follows: TGTGCCAGCAGCGCCCCCCCTCAAGGGAAATACGAGCAGTACTTC. This gives the protein CASSAPPQGKYEQYF.

V usage is TRBV7-9 and J usage is TRBJ1-4, with 7 bases lining up with TRBD1. This CDR3 region has 14 residues. The germline V gene has CDR1 SEHNR and CDR2 FQNEAQ (reference sequence). The junction had 5 bases not matched to a gene; V was cut back by 2 bases and J by 8 bases. CDR3 amino acids: CASSLTGEGEKLFF. CDR3 sequence (DNA): TGTGCCAGCAGCTTAACAGGGGAAGGGGAAAAACTGTTTTTT.

The chain has TRBV27 and TRBJ1-1, with TRBD1 as a possible D gene (5 bases). The V gene's germline CDR1 is MNHEY and CDR2 SMNVEV (reference sequence). CDR3 length: 16 amino acids. The V end was cut by 4 bases, the J end by 3 bases, with 18 bases between. In DNA, the CDR3 is TGTGCCAGCAGTTCTACGGGACTCCCTAGGGACACTGAAGCTTTCTTT. Translating it yields CASSSTGLPRDTEAFF.

This chain uses TRBV7-2 with TRBJ2-1; no clear D gene. Germline CDR1 and CDR2: SGHTA and FQGNSA. The CDR3 extends over 15 amino acids. V was shortened by 2 bases and J by 5 bases, with 13 bases between the two germline ends. CDR3 loop: CASSLRGNDNNEQFF. The CDR3 coding sequence is TGTGCCAGCAGCTTACGAGGAAACGACAACAATGAGCAGTTCTTC.

This clone was observed once. The chain uses TRBV7-2 and TRBJ2-1; D is possibly TRBD2 (5 bases). Germline V gives CDR1 SGHTA, CDR2 FQGNSA. The CDR3 covers 13 residues. Trimming left V 5 bases short and J 8 bases short, with 13 bases between. CDR3 coding DNA: TGTGCCAGCAGCCGCCGGGGAGCGGATGAGCAGTTCTTC. The encoded protein is CASSRRGADEQFF.

The chain recombines TRBV7-8 with TRBJ1-2; the match to TRBD1 covers 7 bases. The junction had 6 bases not matched to a gene; V was cut back by 5 bases and J by 3 bases. CDR1 is SGHVS and CDR2 is FQNEAQ in the germline V gene. The CDR3 is 14 residues long. This CDR3 reads CASSATGVYYGYTF. CDR3 sequence (DNA): TGTGCCAGCAGCGCCACAGGGGTTTACTATGGCTACACCTTC.

The rearrangement joins TRBV5-1 to TRBJ2-7; a possible D gene is TRBD2 (5 bases). Germline lookup yields CDR1 SGHRS and CDR2 YFSETQ. This CDR3 is built from 15 residues. V gave up 0 bases and J gave up 2 bases, with 12 bases separating them. The CDR3 spells CASSLEWTVPYEQYF. The CDR3 DNA reads as TGCGCCAGCAGCTTGGAATGGACTGTCCCCTACGAGCAGTACTTC. The entire variable domain, with the rest obtained from reference TRBV5-1 and TRBJ2-7, is as follows: KAGVTQTPRYLIKTRGQQVTLSCSPISGHRSVSWYQQTPGQGLQFLFEYFSETQRNKGNFPGRFSGRQFSNSRSEMNVSTLELGDSALYLCASSLEWTVPYEQYFGPGTRLTVT.

This chain connects TRBV4-1 to TRBJ2-2; D gene ambiguous. Per the germline V gene, CDR1 is MGHRA and CDR2 is YSYEKL. CDR3 length equals 19 residues. Trimming shortened V by 1 base and J by 2 bases, and 20 bases separated the two germline ends. In DNA form, the CDR3 reads TGCGCCAGCAGCCAAGGCTTTCCTAAGTTCTCCCATAACACCGGGGAGCTGTTTTTT. Amino acids: CASSQGFPKFSHNTGELFF.